This T cell receptor beta chain appears in the sequencing data of a study of tumor-infiltrating T cells and Merkel cell polyomavirus. At the level of the study: The T cells studied were CD8+ and recognized the Merkel cell polyomavirus KLL epitope. Study conclusions and caveats: Patients having about 5-120 rather than 0-3 KLL-specific tumor clonotypes survived MCC longer. Responses to Merkel cell polyomavirus epitopes besides one were not studied.

Robust Merkel cell polyomavirus Large T antigen positivity by immunohistochemistry was seen in all patients' tumors. The median patient age was around 65 (range roughly 50 to 77); all Caucasian. Lymph node tumors were analyzed for patients with unknown primaries presenting with nodal disease or insufficient primary tissue. On this clone itself: Its specificity is unknown.

CDR3 length: 14 residues. V lost 5 bases to trimming and J lost 6 bases; unmatched junction nucleotides: 6. Germline CDR1 SQVTM, CDR2 ANQGSEA. Data came from immunoSEQ multiplex PCR; TCRdb stores just in-frame clones and leaves some out. The sample has 20,000 to 25,000 clones, roughly nine tenths seen once. The sequence was obtained from a middle-aged man with Merkel cell carcinoma. Sequenced input: lymph node tissue. This sequence joins TRBV29-1 and TRBJ2-2; TRBD2 agrees at 10 bases. CDR3 region: CSVSSGRYSGELFF. As DNA, the CDR3 is TGCAGCGTTTCTAGCGGGAGATATTCCGGGGAGCTGTTTTTT.